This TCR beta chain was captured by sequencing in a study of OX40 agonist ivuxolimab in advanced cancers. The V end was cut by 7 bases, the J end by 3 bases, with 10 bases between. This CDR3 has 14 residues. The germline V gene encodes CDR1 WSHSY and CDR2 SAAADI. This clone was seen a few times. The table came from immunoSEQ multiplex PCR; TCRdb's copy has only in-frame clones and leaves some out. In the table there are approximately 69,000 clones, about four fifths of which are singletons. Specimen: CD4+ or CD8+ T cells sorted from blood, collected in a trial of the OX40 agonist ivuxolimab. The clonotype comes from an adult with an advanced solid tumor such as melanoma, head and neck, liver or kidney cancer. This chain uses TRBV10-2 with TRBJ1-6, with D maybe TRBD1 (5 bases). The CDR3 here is CASTHDSYNSPLHF. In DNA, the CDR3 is TGCGCCAGCACGCACGACAGCTATAATTCACCCCTCCACTTT.